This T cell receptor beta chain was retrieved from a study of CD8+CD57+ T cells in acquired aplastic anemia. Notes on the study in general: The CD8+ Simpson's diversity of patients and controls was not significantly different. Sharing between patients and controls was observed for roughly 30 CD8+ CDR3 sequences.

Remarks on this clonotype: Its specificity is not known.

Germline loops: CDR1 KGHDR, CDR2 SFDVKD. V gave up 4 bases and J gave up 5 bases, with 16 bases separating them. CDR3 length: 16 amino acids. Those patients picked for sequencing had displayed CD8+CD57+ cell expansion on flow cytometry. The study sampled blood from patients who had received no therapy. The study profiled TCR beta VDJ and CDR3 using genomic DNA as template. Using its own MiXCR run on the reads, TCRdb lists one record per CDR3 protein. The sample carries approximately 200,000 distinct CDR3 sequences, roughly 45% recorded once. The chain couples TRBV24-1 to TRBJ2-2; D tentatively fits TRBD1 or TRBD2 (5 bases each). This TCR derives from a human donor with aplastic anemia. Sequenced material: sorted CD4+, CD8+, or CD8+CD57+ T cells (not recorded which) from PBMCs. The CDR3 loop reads CATSDSRGVETGELFF. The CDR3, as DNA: TGTGCCACCAGTGACTCGAGAGGGGTGGAAACCGGGGAGCTGTTTTTT.